This TCR beta chain derives from a study of regulatory T cells in long-lasting Graves disease. Findings of the study overall: Investigators studied peripheral blood only, not thyroid tissue.

This clonotype was picked up a small number of times. No antigen is known for it. Investigators prepared the TCR beta libraries by applying iRepertoire HTBI primers and Arm-PCR of CDR3 regions. A single record per CDR3 protein comes from TCRdb applying MiXCR to the multiplex PCR reads. The profile shows about 440,000 distinct CDR3 sequences, 16% of them singletons. The time point denotes: newly diagnosed GD, antithyroid drugs for less than 3 months. Extracted RNA from PBMCs served as the source of the TCR library. Graves' disease diagnoses followed American Thyroid Association guidelines. CDR3 size: 14 residues. The ends lost 4 bases at V and 4 bases at J; junction bases unmatched: 5. Germline values: CDR1 MNHEY, CDR2 SMNVEV (reference sequence). These data were also reused for a study on T cells in Graves' hyperthyroidism and ophthalmopathy. That report adds: HTBI primers were used for first-round RT-PCR of the TCR CDR3.

This sample comprised peripheral blood mononuclear cells (PBMCs), obtained at new diagnosis, from a patient treated with antithyroid drugs. This clonotype was sampled from a woman younger than 35 with Graves disease. The chain combines TRBV27 with TRBJ2-7; 9 bases agree with TRBD2. CDR3 sequence: CASSSIAGAYEQYF. CDR3 nucleotide sequence: TGTGCCAGCAGTTCCATAGCGGGAGCTTACGAGCAGTACTTC.